These 2 T cell receptor beta chains came from one sample sequenced in a study of cytomegalovirus exposure and HLA in healthy donors. The PCR employed 60 Vbeta primers together with 13 Jbeta primers. This table comes from immunoSEQ multiplex PCR, and its TCRdb copy is limited to in-frame clones, with some not included. In the table there are about 68,000 clones, roughly 77% of which are singletons. The sequenced sample consisted of PBMCs. All receptors come from a human donor in good health.

The rearrangement uses TRBV6-1 and TRBJ1-3, with 12 bases fitting TRBD1. The ends lost 4 bases at V and 4 bases at J; junction bases unmatched: 2. The V gene's germline CDR1 is MNHNS and CDR2 SASEGT. The CDR3 is made up of 15 amino acids. CDR3 residues: CASSAGTGGGNTIYF. The CDR3 nucleotides read TGTGCCAGCAGTGCCGGGACAGGGGGCGGAAACACCATATATTTT.

Only a few counts were recorded for this clone. This chain joins TRBV18 and TRBJ2-3, with 7 bases aligning to TRBD1. Germline V gives CDR1 KGHSH, CDR2 LQKENI. Germline trimming cut 3 bases from V and 3 bases from J; bases unmatched to any gene: 9. This CDR3 spans 16 amino acids. CDR3 sequence (DNA): TGTGCCAGCTCACCCGTCGCAGGGGGACAAACAGATACGCAGTATTTT. Translated: CASSPVAGGQTDTQYF.